This record covers a single TCR beta chain. This specimen comes from a study of T cell changes during pregnancy in multiple sclerosis. Here immunoSEQ multiplex PCR was the method, and the copy in TCRdb shows in-frame clones only, minus some. The sample has fewer than 85,000 clones, over 80% seen once. From germline, CDR1 is SGHKS and CDR2 YYEKEE (reference sequence). V lost 0 bases, J lost 6 bases, and 2 bases stayed unmatched. The CDR3 extends over 13 amino acids. The specimen comprised peripheral blood, sampled before pregnancy. This sequence originates from a female donor with multiple sclerosis, enrolled in a pregnancy study. The rearrangement uses TRBV5-5 and TRBJ2-7, with 8 bases matching TRBD2. CDR3 amino acids: CASSLGLAGEQYF. CDR3 bases: TGTGCCAGCAGCTTGGGTCTAGCGGGCGAGCAGTACTTC. Supplemented by reference TRBV5-5 and TRBJ2-7, the full variable domain reads DAGVTQSPTHLIKTRGQQVTLRCSPISGHKSVSWYQQVLGQGPQFIFQYYEKEERGRGNFPDRFSARQFPNYSSELNVNALLLGDSALYLCASSLGLAGEQYFGPGTRLTVT.